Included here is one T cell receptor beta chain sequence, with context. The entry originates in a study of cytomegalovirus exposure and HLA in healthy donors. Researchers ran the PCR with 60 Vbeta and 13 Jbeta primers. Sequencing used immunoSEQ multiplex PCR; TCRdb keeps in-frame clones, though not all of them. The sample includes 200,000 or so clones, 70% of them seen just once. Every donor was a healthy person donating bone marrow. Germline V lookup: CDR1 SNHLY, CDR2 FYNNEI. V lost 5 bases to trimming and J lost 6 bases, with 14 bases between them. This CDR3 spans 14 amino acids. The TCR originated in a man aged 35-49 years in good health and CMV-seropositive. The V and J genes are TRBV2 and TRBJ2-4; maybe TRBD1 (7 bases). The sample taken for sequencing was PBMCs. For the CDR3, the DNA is TGTGCCAGCAGTTCCTTCAGGGGGGCAAACATTCAGTACTTC. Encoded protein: CASSSFRGANIQYF. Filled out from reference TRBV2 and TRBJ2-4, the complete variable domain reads EPEVTQTPSHQVTQMGQEVILRCVPISNHLYFYWYRQILGQKVEFLVSFYNNEISEKSEIFDDQFSVERPDGSNFTLKIRSTKLEDSAMYFCASSSFRGANIQYFGAGTRLSVL.